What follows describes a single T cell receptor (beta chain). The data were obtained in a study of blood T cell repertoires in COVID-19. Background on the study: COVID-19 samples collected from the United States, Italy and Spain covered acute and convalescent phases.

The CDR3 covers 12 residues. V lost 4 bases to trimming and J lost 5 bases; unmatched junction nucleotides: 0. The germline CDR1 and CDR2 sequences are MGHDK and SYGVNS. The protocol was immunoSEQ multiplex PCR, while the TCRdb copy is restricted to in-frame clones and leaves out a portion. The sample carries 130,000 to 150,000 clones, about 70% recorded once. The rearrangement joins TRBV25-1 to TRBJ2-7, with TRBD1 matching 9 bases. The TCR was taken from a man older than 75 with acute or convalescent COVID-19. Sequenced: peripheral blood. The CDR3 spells CASSGDRDEQYF. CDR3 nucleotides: TGTGCCAGCAGTGGGGACAGGGACGAGCAGTACTTC.